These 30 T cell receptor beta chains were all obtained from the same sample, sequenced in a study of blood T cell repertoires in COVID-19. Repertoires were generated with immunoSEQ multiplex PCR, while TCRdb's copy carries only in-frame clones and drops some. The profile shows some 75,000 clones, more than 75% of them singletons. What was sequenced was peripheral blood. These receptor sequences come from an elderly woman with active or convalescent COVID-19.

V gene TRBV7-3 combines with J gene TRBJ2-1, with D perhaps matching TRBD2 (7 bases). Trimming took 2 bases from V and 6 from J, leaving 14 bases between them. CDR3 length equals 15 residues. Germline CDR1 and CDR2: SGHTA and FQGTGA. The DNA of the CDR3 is TGTGCCAGCAGCTTATCGGGGGGCTTGCTCAATGAGCAGTTCTTC. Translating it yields CASSLSGGLLNEQFF.

DNA of the CDR3: TGTGCCATCAGACAGAACACTGAAGCTTTCTTT. This sequence encodes CAIRQNTEAFF. This chain links TRBV10-3 with TRBJ1-1; D call uncertain. The germline V gene encodes CDR1 ENHRY and CDR2 SYGVKD. Trimming cost V 6 bases and J 1 base, with 3 bases left between them. There are 11 residues in the CDR3.

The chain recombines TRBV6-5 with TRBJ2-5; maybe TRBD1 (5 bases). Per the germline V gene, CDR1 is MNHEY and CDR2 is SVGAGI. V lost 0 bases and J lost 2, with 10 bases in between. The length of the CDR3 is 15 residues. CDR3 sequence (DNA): TGTGCCAGCAGTTACTCGACAGTAAAACAAGAGACCCAGTACTTC. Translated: CASSYSTVKQETQYF.

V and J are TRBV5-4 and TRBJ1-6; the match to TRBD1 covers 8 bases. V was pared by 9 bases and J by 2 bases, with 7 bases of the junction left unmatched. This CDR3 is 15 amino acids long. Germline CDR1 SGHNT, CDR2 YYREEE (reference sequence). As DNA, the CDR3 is TGTGCCACCCGGACAGGGCAAACCTATAATTCACCCCTCCACTTT. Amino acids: CATRTGQTYNSPLHF.

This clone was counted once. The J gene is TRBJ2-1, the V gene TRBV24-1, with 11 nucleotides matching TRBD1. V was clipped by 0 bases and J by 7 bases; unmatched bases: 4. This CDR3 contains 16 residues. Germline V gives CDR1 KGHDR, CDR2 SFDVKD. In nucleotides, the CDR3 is TGTGCCACCAGTGATTTGACTGGACAGGGGGCGAATGAGCAGTTCTTC. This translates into CATSDLTGQGANEQFF.

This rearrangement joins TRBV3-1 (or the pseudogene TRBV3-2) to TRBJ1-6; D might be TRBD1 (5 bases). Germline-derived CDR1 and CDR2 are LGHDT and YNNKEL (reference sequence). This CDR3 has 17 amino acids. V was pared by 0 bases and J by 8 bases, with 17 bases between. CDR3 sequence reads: CASSQDLVGRDDSPLHF. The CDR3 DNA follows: TGTGCCAGCAGCCAAGATCTGGTGGGCAGGGATGATTCACCCCTCCACTTT.

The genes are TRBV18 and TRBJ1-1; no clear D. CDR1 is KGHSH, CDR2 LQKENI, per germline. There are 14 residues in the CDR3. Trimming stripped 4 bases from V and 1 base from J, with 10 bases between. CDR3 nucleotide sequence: TGTGCCAGCTCACGTCAGGTGGGGAACACTGAAGCTTTCTTT. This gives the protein CASSRQVGNTEAFF.

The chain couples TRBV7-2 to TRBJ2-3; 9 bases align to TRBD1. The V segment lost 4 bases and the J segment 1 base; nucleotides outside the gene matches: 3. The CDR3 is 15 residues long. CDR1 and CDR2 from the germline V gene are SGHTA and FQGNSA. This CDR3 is CASSYRTGGTDTQYF. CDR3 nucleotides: TGTGCCAGCAGCTACCGGACAGGGGGCACAGATACGCAGTATTTT.

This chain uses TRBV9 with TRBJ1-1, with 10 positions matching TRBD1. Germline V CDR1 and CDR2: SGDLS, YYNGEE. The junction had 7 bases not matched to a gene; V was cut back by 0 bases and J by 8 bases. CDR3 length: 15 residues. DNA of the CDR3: TGTGCCAGCAGCGTAGGAGTTGGGGGACAGGGGGAAGCTTTCTTT. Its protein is CASSVGVGGQGEAFF. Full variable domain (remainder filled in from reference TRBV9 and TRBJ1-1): DSGVTQTPKHLITATGQRVTLRCSPRSGDLSVYWYQQSLDQGLQFLIQYYNGEERAKGNILERFSAQQFPDLHSELNLSSLELGDSALYFCASSVGVGGQGEAFFGQGTRLTVV.

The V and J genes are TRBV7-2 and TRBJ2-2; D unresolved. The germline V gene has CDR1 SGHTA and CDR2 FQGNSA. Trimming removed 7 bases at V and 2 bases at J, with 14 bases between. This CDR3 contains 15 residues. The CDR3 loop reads CASTLSQRNTGELFF. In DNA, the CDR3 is TGTGCCAGCACCCTCTCACAGAGAAACACCGGGGAGCTGTTTTTT.

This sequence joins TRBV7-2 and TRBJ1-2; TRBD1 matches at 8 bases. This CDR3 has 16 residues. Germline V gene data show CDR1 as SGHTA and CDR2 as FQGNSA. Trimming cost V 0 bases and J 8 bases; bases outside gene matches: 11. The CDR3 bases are TGTGCCAGCAGCTTAGCCCCGGACAGGGAAATGCGAGGCTACACCTTC. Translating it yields CASSLAPDREMRGYTF.

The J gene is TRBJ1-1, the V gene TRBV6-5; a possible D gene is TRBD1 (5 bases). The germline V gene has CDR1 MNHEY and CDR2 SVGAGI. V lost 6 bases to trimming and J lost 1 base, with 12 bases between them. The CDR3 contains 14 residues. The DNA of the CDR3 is TGTGCCAGCAGCCGTCCGGGGGGGAACACTGAAGCTTTCTTT. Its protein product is CASSRPGGNTEAFF.

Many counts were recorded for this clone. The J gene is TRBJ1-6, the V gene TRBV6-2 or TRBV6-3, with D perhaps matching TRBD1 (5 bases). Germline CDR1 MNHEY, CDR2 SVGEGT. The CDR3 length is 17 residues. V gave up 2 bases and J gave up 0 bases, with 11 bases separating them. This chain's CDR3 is CASSYRTSSSYNSPLHF. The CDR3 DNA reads TGTGCCAGCAGTTACCGGACAAGTAGCTCCTATAATTCACCCCTCCACTTT.

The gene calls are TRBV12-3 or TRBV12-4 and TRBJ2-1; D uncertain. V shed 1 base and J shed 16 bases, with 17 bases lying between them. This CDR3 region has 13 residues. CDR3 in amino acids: CASSLVRLEGRFF. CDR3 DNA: TGTGCCAGCAGTTTAGTTCGCCTAGAAGGCCGCTTCTTC.

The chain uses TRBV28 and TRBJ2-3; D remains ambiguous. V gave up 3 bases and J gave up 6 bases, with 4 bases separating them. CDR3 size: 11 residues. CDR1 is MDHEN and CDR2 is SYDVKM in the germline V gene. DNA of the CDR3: TGTGCCAGCAGTTTTGAGGATACGCAGTATTTT. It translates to CASSFEDTQYF.

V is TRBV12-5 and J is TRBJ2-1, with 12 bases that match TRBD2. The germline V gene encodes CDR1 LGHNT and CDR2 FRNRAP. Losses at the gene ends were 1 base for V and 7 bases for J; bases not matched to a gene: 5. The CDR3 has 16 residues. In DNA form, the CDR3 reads TGTGCTAGTGGTTTGGGTCTAGCGGGGGGGCGAAATGAGCAGTTCTTC. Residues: CASGLGLAGGRNEQFF.

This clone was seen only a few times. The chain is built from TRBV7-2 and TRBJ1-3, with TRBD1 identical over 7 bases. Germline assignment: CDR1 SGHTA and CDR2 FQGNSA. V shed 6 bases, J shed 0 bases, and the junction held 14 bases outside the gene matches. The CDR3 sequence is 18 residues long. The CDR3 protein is CASSGPRTGWTSGNTIYF. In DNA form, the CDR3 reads TGTGCCAGCAGTGGGCCTCGGACAGGCTGGACCTCTGGAAACACCATATATTTT.

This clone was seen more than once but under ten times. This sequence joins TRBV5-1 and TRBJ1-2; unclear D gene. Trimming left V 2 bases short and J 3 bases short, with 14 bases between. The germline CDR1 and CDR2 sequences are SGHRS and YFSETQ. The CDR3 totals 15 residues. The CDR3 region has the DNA TGCGCCAGCAGCTTCGGTCTCACCCTAGACTATGGCTACACCTTC. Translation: CASSFGLTLDYGYTF.

This chain's CDR3 is CASSQGSGAYEQYF. CDR3 bases: TGCGCCAGCAGCCAAGGTTCAGGGGCCTACGAGCAGTACTTC. The V and J genes are TRBV4-3 and TRBJ2-7, with TRBD1 as a possible D gene (6 bases). With 1 base removed from V and 2 bases from J, the gap between germline ends came to 9 bases. The CDR3 is 14 amino acids. Germline-derived CDR1 and CDR2 are LGHNA and YSLEER.

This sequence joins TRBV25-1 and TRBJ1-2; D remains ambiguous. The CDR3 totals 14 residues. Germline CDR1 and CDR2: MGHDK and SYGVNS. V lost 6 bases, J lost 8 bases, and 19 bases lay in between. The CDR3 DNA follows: TGTGCCAGCAGCGCTAAAGAGGGTTTTAAGGGCTACACCTTC. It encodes CASSAKEGFKGYTF.

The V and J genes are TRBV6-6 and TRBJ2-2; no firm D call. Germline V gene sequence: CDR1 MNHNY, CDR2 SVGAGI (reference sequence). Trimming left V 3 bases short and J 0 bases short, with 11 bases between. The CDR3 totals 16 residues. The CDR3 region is CASSYSETSNTGELFF. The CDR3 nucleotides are TGTGCCAGCAGTTATAGTGAGACATCGAACACCGGGGAGCTGTTTTTT.

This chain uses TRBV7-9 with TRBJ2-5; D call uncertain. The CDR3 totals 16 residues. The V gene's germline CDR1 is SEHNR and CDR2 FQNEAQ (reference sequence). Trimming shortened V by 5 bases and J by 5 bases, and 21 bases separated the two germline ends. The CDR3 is CASSPLEELVRETQYF. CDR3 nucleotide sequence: TGTGCCAGCAGCCCCCTCGAAGAACTCGTCCGGGAGACCCAGTACTTC.

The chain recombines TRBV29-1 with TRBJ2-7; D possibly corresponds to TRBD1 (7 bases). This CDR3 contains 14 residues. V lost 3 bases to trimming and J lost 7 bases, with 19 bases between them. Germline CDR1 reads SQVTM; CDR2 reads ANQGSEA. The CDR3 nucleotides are TGCAGCGTTGAGGTCCAGGGGGGCCCCTGGGAGCAGTACTTC. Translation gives CSVEVQGGPWEQYF.

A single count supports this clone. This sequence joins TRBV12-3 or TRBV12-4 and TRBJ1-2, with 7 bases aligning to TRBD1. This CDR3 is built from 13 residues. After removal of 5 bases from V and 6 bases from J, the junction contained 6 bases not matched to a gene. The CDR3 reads CASSRTGAHGYTF. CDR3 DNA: TGTGCCAGCAGTAGGACAGGTGCGCATGGCTACACCTTC.

CDR3 nucleotides: TGCGCCAGCAGCCAAGAAGGAGCGGCCGGGGAGCTGTTTTTT. This sequence encodes CASSQEGAAGELFF. The chain has TRBV4-3 and TRBJ2-2; TRBD2 is a possible D gene (5 bases). The CDR3 totals 14 residues. CDR1 LGHNA and CDR2 YSLEER come from the germline V gene. Trimming pared 0 bases from V and 6 bases from J, leaving 8 bases between.

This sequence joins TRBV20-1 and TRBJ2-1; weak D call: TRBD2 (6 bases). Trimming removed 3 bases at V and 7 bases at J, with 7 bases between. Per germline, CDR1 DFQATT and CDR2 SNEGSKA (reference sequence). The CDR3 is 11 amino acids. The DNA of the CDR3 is TGCAGTGCTAGGGAGGGAAATGAGCAGTTCTTC. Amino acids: CSAREGNEQFF.

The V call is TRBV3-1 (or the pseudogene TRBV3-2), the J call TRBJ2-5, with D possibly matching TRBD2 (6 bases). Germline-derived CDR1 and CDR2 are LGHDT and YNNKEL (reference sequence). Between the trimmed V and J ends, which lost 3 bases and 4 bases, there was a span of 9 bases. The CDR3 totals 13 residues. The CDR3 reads CASSQMGGETQYF. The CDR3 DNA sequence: TGTGCCAGCAGCCAGATGGGGGGAGAGACCCAGTACTTC.

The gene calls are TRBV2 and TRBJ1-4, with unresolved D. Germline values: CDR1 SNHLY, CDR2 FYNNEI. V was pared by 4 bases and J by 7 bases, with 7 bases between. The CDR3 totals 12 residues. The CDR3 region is CASSAGLEKLFF. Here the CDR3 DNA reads TGTGCCAGCAGTGCGGGTCTTGAAAAACTGTTTTTT.

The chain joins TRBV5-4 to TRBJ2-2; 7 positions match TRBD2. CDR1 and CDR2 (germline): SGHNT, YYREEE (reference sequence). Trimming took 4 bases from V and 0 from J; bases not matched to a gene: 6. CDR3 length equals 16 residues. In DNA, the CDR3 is TGTGCCAGCAGCCCTGCGGGGGTAGCGAACACCGGGGAGCTGTTTTTT. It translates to CASSPAGVANTGELFF.

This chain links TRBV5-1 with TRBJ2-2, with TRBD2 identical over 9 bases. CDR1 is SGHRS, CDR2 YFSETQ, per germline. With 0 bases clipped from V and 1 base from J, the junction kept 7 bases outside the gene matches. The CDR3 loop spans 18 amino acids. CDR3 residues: CASSLDGGLALNTGELFF. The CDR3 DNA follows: TGCGCCAGCAGCTTGGATGGGGGACTAGCTTTGAACACCGGGGAGCTGTTTTTT.